The clone carrying this T cell receptor (beta chain) was observed at least ten times. Its antigen remains unknown. CDR3 length: 15 amino acids. This sample stems from a study of early T cells in non-severe SARS-CoV-2 infection. About the study: The study sequenced bulk RNA from unsorted whole blood, with chains unpaired. Study-wide findings and caveats: Clonotype matching in VDJdb favored anti-spike CD8 responses and did not capture private and CD4 specificities.

Individual cDNA molecules received unique molecular identifiers. TCRdb re-called the 5' RACE reads with MiXCR, one entry per CDR3 protein. The repertoire holds some 45,000 distinct CDR3 sequences, with 4% to 4.5% as singletons. Sequences were obtained from whole blood. The receptor was derived from an adult who was a healthcare worker with PCR-confirmed SARS-CoV-2 infection or an uninfected control (not recorded which). This sequence joins TRBV21-1 and TRBJ1-5; the listed D gene, TRBD1, was not tested against the DNA. TRBV21-1 is marked as a pseudogene. CDR3 residues: CASRWDGIANQPQHF. CDR3 DNA sequence: TGTGCCAGCCGATGGGACGGCATAGCGAATCAGCCCCAGCATTTT.